This T cell receptor beta chain was recovered during a study of beta chain features in type 1 diabetes. General study points: Researchers report that Type 1 diabetes patients had moderately but significantly shorter TCRB CDR3s across all four CD4+ subsets. A possible short-template PCR bias applies equally to patients and controls.

This CDR3 is 14 amino acids long. Trimming stripped 3 bases from V and 1 base from J, with 8 bases between. Germline V gives CDR1 MNHEY, CDR2 SMNVEV (reference sequence). Every donor had blood drawn once into heparin, about 116 mL on average. Researchers reported sorting CD4+ naive, central memory, regulatory and stem cell-like memory cells via CD45RO/CCR7/CD25/CD127/CD95/CD27. Points on this clone: Its specificity is not known.

The whole isolated RNA underwent reverse transcription, so sequencing captured expressed TCRB transcripts. Sequencing used immunoSEQ multiplex PCR; TCRdb keeps in-frame clones, though not all of them. The data contain a few hundred thousand clones, 16% of them singletons. This clonotype was obtained from a man aged 25-45 years with type 1 diabetes. The source material was naive CD4+ T cells from blood. This chain joins TRBV27 and TRBJ2-3, with D hard to call. CDR3 sequence (DNA): TGTGCCAGCAGTTTTTGGGAAGGCACAGATACGCAGTATTTT. This sequence encodes CASSFWEGTDTQYF.